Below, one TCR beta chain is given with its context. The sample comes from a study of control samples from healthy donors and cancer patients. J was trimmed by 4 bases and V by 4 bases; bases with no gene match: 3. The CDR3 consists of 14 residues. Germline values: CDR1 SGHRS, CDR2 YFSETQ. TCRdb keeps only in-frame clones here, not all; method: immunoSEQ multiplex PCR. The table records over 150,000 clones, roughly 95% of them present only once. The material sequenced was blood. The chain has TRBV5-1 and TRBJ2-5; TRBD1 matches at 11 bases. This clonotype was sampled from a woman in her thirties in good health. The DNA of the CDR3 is TGCGCCAGCAGCCGGACAGGGGGCCTAGAGACCCAGTACTTC. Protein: CASSRTGGLETQYF.